The T cell receptor (beta chain) described here comes from a study of control samples from healthy donors and cancer patients. V lost 3 bases and J 8 bases, leaving 7 bases between the germline ends. The CDR3 has 12 residues. Data came from immunoSEQ multiplex PCR; TCRdb stores just in-frame clones and leaves some out. The sample comprises 130,000 or so clones, about 90% of which are singletons, and under 9% rests with the top ten. The clonotype was recovered from a man between 18 and 35 years old in good health. The sample comprised blood. The chain combines TRBV12-3 or TRBV12-4 with TRBJ1-4; D unresolved. CDR3 region: CASSFWVEKLFF. The CDR3 DNA reads as TGTGCCAGCAGTTTTTGGGTCGAAAAACTGTTTTTT.